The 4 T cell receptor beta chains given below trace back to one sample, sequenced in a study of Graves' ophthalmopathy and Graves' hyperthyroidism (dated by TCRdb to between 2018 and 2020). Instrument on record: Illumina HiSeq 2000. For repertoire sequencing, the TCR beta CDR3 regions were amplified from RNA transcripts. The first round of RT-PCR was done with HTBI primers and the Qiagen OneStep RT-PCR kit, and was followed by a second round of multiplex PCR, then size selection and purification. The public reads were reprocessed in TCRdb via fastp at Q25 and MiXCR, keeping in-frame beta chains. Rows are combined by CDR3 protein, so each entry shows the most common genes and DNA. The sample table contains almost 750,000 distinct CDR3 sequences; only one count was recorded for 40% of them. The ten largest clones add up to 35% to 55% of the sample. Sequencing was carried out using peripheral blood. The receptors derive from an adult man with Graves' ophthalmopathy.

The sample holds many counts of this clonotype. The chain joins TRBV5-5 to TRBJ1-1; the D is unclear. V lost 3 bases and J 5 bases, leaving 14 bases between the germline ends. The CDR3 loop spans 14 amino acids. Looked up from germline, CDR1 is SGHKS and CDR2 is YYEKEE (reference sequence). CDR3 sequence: CASSSARVWTEAFF. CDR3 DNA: TGTGCCAGCAGCTCGGCGAGGGTTTGGACTGAAGCTTTCTTT.

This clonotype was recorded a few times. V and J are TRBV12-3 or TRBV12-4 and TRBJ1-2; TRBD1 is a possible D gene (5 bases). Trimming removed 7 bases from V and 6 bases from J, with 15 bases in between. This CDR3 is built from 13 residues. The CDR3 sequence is CASTEGPGNGYTF. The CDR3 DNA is TGTGCCAGCACCGAGGGACCCGGGAATGGCTACACCTTC.

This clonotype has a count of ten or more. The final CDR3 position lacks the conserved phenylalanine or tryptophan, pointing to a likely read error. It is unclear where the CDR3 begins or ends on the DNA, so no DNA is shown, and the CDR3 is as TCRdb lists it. This CDR3 is CASSYSSL. The gene calls are TRBV6-5 and TRBJ1-6. Per the germline V gene, CDR1 is MNHEY and CDR2 is SVGAGI. The CDR3 adds up to 8 amino acids, both ends counted.

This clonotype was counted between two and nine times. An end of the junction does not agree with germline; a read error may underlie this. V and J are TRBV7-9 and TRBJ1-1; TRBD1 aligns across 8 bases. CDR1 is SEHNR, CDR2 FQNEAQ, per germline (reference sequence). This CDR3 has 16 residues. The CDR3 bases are TGCGCCAGCAGGTCACTCCAGACAGGGGTGAACACTGAAGCTTTCTTT. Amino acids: CASRSLQTGVNTEAFF.